The clone carrying this TCR beta chain was observed a single time. Sequencing was performed with immunoSEQ multiplex PCR; in TCRdb, only in-frame clones are kept and a portion is missing. The table lists approximately 85,000 clones, 85% to 95% of them singletons. The germline V gene has CDR1 SGHRS and CDR2 YFSETQ. J gave up 2 bases and V 3 bases, and 5 bases lay outside the gene matches. The CDR3 contains 15 residues. This record belongs to a study of blood T cell repertoires in COVID-19. The sequence came from a woman aged 55-75 years with active COVID-19. This sequence joins TRBV5-1 and TRBJ1-2, with 9 nucleotides matching TRBD1. Material: peripheral blood. The CDR3 is CASSYQQGANYGYTF. The CDR3 region has the DNA TGCGCCAGCAGCTACCAACAGGGGGCAAACTATGGCTACACCTTC. Complete variable domain (other parts from reference TRBV5-1 and TRBJ1-2): KAGVTQTPRYLIKTRGQQVTLSCSPISGHRSVSWYQQTPGQGLQFLFEYFSETQRNKGNFPGRFSGRQFSNSRSEMNVSTLELGDSALYLCASSYQQGANYGYTFGSGTRLTVV.